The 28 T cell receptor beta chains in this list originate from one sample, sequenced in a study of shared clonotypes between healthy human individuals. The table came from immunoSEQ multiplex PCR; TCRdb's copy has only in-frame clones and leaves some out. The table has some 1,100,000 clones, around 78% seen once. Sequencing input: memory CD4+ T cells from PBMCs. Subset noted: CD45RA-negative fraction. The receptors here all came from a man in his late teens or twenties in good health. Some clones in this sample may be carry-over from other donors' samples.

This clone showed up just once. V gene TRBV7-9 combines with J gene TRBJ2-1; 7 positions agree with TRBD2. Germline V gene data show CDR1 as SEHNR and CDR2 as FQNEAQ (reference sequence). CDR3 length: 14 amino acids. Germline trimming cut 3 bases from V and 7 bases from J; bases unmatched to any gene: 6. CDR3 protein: CASSLYTSANEQFF. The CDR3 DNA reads TGTGCCAGCAGCTTGTATACTAGCGCGAATGAGCAGTTCTTC.

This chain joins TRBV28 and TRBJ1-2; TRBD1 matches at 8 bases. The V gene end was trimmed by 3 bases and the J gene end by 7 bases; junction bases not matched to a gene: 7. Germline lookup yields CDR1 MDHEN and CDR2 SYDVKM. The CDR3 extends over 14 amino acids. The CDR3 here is CASSLGQGAAGYTF. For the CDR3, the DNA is TGTGCCAGCAGTTTGGGGCAGGGGGCGGCTGGCTACACCTTC.

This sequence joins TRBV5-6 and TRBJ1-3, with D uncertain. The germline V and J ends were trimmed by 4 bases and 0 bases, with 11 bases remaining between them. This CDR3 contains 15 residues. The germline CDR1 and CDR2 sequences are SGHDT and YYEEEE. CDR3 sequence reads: CASSHAGPSGNTIYF. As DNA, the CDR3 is TGTGCCAGCAGCCACGCGGGTCCCTCTGGAAACACCATATATTTT.

The CDR3 region is CASSYVGGQPQHF. The CDR3 region has the DNA TGTGCCAGCAGTTACGTTGGTGGTCAGCCCCAGCATTTT. The chain employs TRBV6-5 and TRBJ1-5; D is unclear. CDR3 length: 13 residues. Trimming shortened V by 2 bases and J by 6 bases, and 8 bases separated the two germline ends. Germline lookup yields CDR1 MNHEY and CDR2 SVGAGI.

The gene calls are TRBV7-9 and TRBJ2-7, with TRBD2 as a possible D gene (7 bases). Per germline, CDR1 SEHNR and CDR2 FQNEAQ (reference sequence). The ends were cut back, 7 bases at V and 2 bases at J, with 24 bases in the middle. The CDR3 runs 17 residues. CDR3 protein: CASTLGGVSGTTYEQYF. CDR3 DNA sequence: TGTGCCAGCACCCTAGGGGGGGTCAGCGGGACTACCTACGAGCAGTACTTC.

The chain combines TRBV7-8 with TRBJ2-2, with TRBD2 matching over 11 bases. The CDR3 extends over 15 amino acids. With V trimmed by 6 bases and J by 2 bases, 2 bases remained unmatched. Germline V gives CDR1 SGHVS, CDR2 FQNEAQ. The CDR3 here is CASRLAGANTGELFF. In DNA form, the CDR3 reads TGTGCCAGCAGACTAGCGGGAGCAAACACCGGGGAGCTGTTTTTT. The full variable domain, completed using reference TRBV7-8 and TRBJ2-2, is GAGVSQSPRYKVAKRGQDVALRCDPISGHVSLFWYQQALGQGPEFLTYFQNEAQLDKSGLPSDRFFAERPEGSVSTLKIQRTQQEDSAVYLCASRLAGANTGELFFGEGSRLTVL.

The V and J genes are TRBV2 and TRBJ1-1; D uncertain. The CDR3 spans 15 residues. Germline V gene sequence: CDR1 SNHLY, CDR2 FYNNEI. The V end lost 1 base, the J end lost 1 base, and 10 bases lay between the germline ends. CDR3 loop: CASSEDSQQNTEAFF. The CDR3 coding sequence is TGTGCCAGCAGTGAAGACAGCCAACAGAACACTGAAGCTTTCTTT.

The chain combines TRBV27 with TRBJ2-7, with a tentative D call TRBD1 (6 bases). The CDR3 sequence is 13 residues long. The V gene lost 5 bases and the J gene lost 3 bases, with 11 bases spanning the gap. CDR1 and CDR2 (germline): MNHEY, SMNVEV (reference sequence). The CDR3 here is CASSNRVGYEQYF. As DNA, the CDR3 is TGTGCCAGCAGTAACAGGGTGGGCTACGAGCAGTACTTC.

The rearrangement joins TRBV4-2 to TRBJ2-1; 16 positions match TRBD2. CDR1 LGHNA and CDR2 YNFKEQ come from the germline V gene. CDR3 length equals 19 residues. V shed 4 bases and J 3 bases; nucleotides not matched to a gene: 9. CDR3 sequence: CASSPGLAGGPSSYNEQFF. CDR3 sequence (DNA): TGTGCCAGCAGCCCGGGACTAGCGGGAGGGCCATCTAGCTACAATGAGCAGTTCTTC.

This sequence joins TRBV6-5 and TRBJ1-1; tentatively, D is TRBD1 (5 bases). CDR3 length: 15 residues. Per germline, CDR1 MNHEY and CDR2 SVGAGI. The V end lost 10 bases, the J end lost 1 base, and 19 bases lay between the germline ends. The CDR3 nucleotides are TGTGCCACATCCGGGACCCCGATGGGGAACACTGAAGCTTTCTTT. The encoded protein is CATSGTPMGNTEAFF.

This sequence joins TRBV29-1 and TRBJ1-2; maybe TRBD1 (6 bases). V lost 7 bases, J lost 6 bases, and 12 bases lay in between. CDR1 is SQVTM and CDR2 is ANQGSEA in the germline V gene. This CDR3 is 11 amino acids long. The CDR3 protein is CSAGGANGYTF. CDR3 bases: TGCAGCGCCGGGGGGGCCAATGGCTACACCTTC.

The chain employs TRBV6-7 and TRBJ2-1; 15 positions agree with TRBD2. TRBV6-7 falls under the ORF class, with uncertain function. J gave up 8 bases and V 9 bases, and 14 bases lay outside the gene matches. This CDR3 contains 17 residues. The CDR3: CARVVGLAGGQVDEQFF. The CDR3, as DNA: TGTGCCAGGGTAGTGGGACTAGCGGGAGGCCAGGTCGATGAGCAGTTCTTC.

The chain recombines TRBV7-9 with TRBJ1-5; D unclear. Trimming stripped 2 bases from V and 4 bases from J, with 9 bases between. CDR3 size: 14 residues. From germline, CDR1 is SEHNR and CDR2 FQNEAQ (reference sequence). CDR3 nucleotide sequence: TGTGCCAGCAGCTTATCCCGGGGAAATCAGCCCCAGCATTTT. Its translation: CASSLSRGNQPQHF.

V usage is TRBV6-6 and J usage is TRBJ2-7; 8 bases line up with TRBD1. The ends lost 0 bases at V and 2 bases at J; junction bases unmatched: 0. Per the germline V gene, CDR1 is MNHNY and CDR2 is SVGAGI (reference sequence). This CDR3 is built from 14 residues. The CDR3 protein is CASSYSTGAYEQYF. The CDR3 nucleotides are TGTGCCAGCAGTTACTCGACAGGGGCCTACGAGCAGTACTTC.

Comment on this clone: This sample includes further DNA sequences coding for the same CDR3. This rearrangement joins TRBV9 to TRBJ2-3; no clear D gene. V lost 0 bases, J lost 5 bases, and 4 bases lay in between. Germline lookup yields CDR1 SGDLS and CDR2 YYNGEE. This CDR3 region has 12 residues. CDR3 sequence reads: CASSVAQDTQYF. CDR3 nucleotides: TGTGCCAGCAGCGTAGCTCAAGATACGCAGTATTTT.

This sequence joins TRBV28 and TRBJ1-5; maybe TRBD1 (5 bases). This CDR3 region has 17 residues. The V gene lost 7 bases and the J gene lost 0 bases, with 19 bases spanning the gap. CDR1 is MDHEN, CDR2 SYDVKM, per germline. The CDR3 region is CASTDGGRRNSNQPQHF. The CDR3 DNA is TGTGCCAGCACCGATGGGGGGAGGAGGAATAGCAATCAGCCCCAGCATTTT.

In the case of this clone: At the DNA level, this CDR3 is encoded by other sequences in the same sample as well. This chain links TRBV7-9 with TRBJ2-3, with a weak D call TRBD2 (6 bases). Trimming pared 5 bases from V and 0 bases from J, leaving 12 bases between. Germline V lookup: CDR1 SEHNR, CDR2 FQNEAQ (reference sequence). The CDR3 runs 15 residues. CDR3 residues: CASSLGRSSTDTQYF. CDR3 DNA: TGTGCCAGCAGCCTGGGGAGGTCTAGCACAGATACGCAGTATTTT.

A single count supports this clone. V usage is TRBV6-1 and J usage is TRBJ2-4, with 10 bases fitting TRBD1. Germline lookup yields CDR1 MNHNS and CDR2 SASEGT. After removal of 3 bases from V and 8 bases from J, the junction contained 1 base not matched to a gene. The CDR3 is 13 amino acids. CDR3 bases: TGTGCCAGCAGTGACGGACAGGGGGACATTCAGTACTTC. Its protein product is CASSDGQGDIQYF.

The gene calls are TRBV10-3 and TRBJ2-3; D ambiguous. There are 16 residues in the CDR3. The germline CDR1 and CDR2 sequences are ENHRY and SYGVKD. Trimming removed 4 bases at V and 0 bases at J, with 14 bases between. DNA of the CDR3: TGTGCCATCAGTGGGCTAAAGGCAGCTAGCACAGATACGCAGTATTTT. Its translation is CAISGLKAASTDTQYF.

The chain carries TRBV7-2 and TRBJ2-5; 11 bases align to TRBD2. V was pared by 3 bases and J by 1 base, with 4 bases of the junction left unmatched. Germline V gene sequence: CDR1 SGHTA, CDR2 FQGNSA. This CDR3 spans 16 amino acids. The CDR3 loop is CASSFSGTSGQETQYF. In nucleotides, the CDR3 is TGTGCCAGCAGCTTCTCCGGGACTAGCGGCCAAGAGACCCAGTACTTC.

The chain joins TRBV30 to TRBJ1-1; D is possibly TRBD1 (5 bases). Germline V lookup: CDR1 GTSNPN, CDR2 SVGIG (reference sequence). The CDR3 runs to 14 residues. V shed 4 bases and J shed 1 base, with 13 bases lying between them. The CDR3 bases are TGTGCCTGGATTCAGGGCATCTCGAACACTGAAGCTTTCTTT. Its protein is CAWIQGISNTEAFF.

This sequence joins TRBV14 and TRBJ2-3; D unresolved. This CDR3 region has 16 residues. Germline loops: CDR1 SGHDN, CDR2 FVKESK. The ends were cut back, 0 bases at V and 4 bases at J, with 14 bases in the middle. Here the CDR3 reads CASSQDFELSPDTQYF. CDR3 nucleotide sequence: TGTGCCAGCAGCCAAGATTTCGAATTATCACCAGATACGCAGTATTTT.

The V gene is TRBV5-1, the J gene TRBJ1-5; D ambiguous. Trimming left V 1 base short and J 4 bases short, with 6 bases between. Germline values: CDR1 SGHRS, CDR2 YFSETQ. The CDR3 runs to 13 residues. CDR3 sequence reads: CASSLYGNQPQHF. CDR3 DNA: TGCGCCAGCAGCTTGTATGGGAATCAGCCCCAGCATTTT. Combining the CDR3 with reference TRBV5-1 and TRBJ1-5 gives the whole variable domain KAGVTQTPRYLIKTRGQQVTLSCSPISGHRSVSWYQQTPGQGLQFLFEYFSETQRNKGNFPGRFSGRQFSNSRSEMNVSTLELGDSALYLCASSLYGNQPQHFGDGTRLSIL.

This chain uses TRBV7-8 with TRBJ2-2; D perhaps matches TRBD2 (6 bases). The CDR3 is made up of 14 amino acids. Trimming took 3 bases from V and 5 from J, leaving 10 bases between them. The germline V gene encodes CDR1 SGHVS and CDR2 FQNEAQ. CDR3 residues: CASSFPGGTGELFF. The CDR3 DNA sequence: TGTGCCAGCAGCTTCCCCGGGGGAACCGGGGAGCTGTTTTTT.

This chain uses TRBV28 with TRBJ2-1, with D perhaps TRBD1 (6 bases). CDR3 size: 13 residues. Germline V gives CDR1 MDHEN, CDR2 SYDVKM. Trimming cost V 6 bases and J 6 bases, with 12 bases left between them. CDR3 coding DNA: TGTGCCAGCAGCAAGCAGGGGCTCAATGAGCAGTTCTTC. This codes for CASSKQGLNEQFF.

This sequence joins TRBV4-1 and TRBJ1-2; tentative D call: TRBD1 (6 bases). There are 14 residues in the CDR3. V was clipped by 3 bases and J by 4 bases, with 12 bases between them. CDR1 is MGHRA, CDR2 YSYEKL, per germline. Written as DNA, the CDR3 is TGCGCCAGCAGCCAGGGGGCGGGCGGCTATGGCTACACCTTC. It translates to CASSQGAGGYGYTF.

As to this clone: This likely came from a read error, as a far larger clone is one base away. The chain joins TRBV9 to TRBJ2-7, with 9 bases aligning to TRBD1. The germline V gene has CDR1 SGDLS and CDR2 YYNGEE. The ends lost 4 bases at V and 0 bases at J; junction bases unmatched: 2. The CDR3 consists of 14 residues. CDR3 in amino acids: CASSPTGGSYEQYF. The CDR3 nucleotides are TGTGCCAGCAGCCCGACAGGGGGCTCCTACGAGCAGTACTTC.

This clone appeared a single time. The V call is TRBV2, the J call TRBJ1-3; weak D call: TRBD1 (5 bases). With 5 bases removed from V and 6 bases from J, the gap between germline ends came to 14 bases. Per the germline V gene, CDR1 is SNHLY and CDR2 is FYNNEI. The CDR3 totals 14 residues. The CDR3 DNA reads TGTGCCAGCAGTCCCCGGGGCGGCGAAAACACCATATATTTT. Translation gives CASSPRGGENTIYF.